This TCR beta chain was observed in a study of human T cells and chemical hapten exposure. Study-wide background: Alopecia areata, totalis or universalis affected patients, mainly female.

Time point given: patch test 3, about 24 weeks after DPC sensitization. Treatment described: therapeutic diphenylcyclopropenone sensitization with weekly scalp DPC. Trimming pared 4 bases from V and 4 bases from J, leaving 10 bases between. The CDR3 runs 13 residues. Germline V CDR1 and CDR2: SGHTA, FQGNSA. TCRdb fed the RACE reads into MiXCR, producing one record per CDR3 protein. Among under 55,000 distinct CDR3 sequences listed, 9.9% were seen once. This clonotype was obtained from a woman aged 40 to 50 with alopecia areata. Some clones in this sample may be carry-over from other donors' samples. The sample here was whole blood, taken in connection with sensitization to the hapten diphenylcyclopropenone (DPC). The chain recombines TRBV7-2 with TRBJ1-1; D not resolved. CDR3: CASSYGLGTEAFF. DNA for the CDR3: TGTGCCAGCAGCTATGGGTTGGGCACTGAAGCTTTCTTT.